Shown below are 32 T cell receptor beta chains from a single sample sequenced in a study of blood T cell repertoires in COVID-19. Produced via immunoSEQ multiplex PCR; TCRdb's table is partial and in-frame only. Of fewer than 200,000 clones listed, about 87% are singletons. Specimen: peripheral blood. Receptors were obtained from a man aged 40-49 years with active or convalescent COVID-19.

J is TRBJ1-1 and V is TRBV5-6, with a tentative D call TRBD1 (5 bases). V was trimmed by 3 bases and J by 11 bases, leaving 20 bases between them. Germline-derived CDR1 and CDR2 are SGHDT and YYEEEE. This CDR3 is built from 14 residues. The CDR3 sequence: CASSSPVRGLGAFF. CDR3 sequence (DNA): TGTGCCAGCAGCTCCCCAGTACGGGGACTAGGGGCTTTCTTT.

The J gene is TRBJ1-1, the V gene TRBV18; D ambiguous. The CDR3 is 15 amino acids. Deletions cut 6 bases from V and 1 base from J, with 15 bases between. Germline CDR1 and CDR2: KGHSH and LQKENI. The CDR3 DNA is TGTGCCAGCTCCACAGTATCAGGTACGAACACTGAAGCTTTCTTT. It codes for CASSTVSGTNTEAFF.

The J gene is TRBJ1-5, the V gene TRBV19; no definite D call. The CDR3 consists of 12 residues. Germline V lookup: CDR1 LNHDA, CDR2 SQIVND (reference sequence). V lost 6 bases and J 3 bases, leaving 6 bases between the germline ends. This chain's CDR3 is CASSPNNQPQHF. DNA for the CDR3: TGTGCCAGTAGCCCTAACAATCAGCCCCAGCATTTT. The entire variable domain, with the rest obtained from reference TRBV19 and TRBJ1-5, is as follows: DGGITQSPKYLFRKEGQNVTLSCEQNLNHDAMYWYRQDPGQGLRLIYYSQIVNDFQKGDIAEGYSVSREKKESFPLTVTSAQKNPTAFYLCASSPNNQPQHFGDGTRLSIL.

A word on this clone: Other DNA sequences in the same sample also yield this CDR3. In DNA, the CDR3 is TGTGCCTGGAGTGTACTGGGGGGAGGCACAGATACGCAGTATTTT. It translates to CAWSVLGGGTDTQYF. The V call is TRBV30, the J call TRBJ2-3; tentative D call: TRBD2 (6 bases). Germline CDR1 is GTSNPN and CDR2 is SVGIG (reference sequence). V was cut by 0 bases and J by 1 base, with 11 bases left in between. The CDR3 has 15 residues.

The chain recombines TRBV5-4 with TRBJ1-6; 9 positions agree with TRBD1. The germline V gene has CDR1 SGHNT and CDR2 YYREEE (reference sequence). After removal of 4 bases from V and 7 bases from J, the junction contained 3 bases not matched to a gene. The CDR3 length is 14 residues. CDR3 coding DNA: TGTGCCAGCAGCGCCGGGACAGGGAATTCACCCCTCCACTTT. Translating it yields CASSAGTGNSPLHF.

This sequence joins TRBV5-4 and TRBJ1-1; tentatively, D is TRBD1 (6 bases). V lost 0 bases, J lost 5 bases, and 14 bases lay in between. The CDR3 contains 15 residues. Germline assignment: CDR1 SGHNT and CDR2 YYREEE (reference sequence). This CDR3 reads CASSLVGRGGTEAFF. Written as DNA, the CDR3 is TGTGCCAGCAGCTTGGTTGGCAGGGGTGGGACTGAAGCTTTCTTT.

V gene TRBV28 combines with J gene TRBJ1-5; D possibly corresponds to TRBD1 (6 bases). Germline V gene lookup returns CDR1 MDHEN and CDR2 SYDVKM. V lost 7 bases and J 2 bases, leaving 9 bases between the germline ends. CDR3 length: 13 amino acids. This CDR3 reads CASIRGGNQPQHF. The CDR3 nucleotides read TGTGCCAGCATCAGGGGAGGCAATCAGCCCCAGCATTTT.

The count of this clone is one. The chain carries TRBV12-3 or TRBV12-4 and TRBJ1-2, with 7 bases lining up with TRBD1. With 8 bases clipped from V and 8 bases from J, the junction kept 11 bases outside the gene matches. The CDR3 sequence is 13 residues long. CDR3 residues: CASGIRQGQGYTF. The CDR3 nucleotides are TGTGCCAGCGGAATTAGACAGGGTCAAGGCTACACCTTC.

The V gene is TRBV11-2, the J gene TRBJ2-7; 8 bases line up with TRBD1. The V and J ends lost 3 bases and 6 bases, in that order; junction bases with no gene match: 7. CDR3 length: 14 residues. Germline V CDR1 and CDR2: SGHAT, FQNNGV. The chain's CDR3 is CASSFGTGPFEQYF. In DNA form, the CDR3 reads TGTGCCAGCAGCTTCGGGACAGGTCCGTTCGAGCAGTACTTC.

The chain uses TRBV9 and TRBJ2-2; 15 bases are a match to TRBD2. The CDR3 spans 17 residues. Germline-derived CDR1 and CDR2 are SGDLS and YYNGEE. V lost 2 bases and J lost 4; bases outside the gene matches: 3. CDR3 bases: TGTGCCAGCAGCGTGGGACTAGCGGGGGGAGGCACCGGGGAGCTGTTTTTT. This encodes CASSVGLAGGGTGELFF.

In its sample, this clone was seen once. V is TRBV28 and J is TRBJ1-3; D is possibly TRBD1 (5 bases). Germline values: CDR1 MDHEN, CDR2 SYDVKM. This CDR3 is 14 amino acids long. Trimming left V 4 bases short and J 3 bases short, with 10 bases between. The CDR3 DNA follows: TGTGCCAGCAGTTGGCAGGGAAGTGGAAACACCATATATTTT. Protein: CASSWQGSGNTIYF.

J is TRBJ2-7 and V is TRBV10-3, with 10 bases matching TRBD2. The V gene's germline CDR1 is ENHRY and CDR2 SYGVKD. The CDR3 runs 16 residues. J was trimmed by 7 bases and V by 0 bases; bases with no gene match: 9. CDR3 residues: CAISESQAGGPREQYF. The CDR3 region has the DNA TGTGCCATCAGTGAGTCACAAGCGGGGGGGCCGCGGGAGCAGTACTTC.

The V gene is TRBV5-1, the J gene TRBJ1-6, with D possibly matching TRBD1 (5 bases). V was clipped by 4 bases and J by 3 bases, with 11 bases between them. The CDR3 length is 15 residues. Per the germline V gene, CDR1 is SGHRS and CDR2 is YFSETQ. Written as DNA, the CDR3 is TGCGCCAGCAGCACCACAGGCGTCTATAATTCACCCCTCCACTTT. Amino acids: CASSTTGVYNSPLHF. Filled out from reference TRBV5-1 and TRBJ1-6, the complete variable domain reads KAGVTQTPRYLIKTRGQQVTLSCSPISGHRSVSWYQQTPGQGLQFLFEYFSETQRNKGNFPGRFSGRQFSNSRSEMNVSTLELGDSALYLCASSTTGVYNSPLHFGNGTRLTVT.

V is TRBV18 and J is TRBJ1-2; D is perhaps TRBD1 (5 bases). V dropped 3 bases and J dropped 0 bases, with 8 bases sitting between them. This CDR3 has 14 amino acids. CDR1 is KGHSH, CDR2 LQKENI, per germline. This CDR3 reads CASSPLRANYGYTF. Here the CDR3 DNA reads TGTGCCAGCTCACCTCTCAGGGCTAACTATGGCTACACCTTC. The whole variable domain, remainder taken from reference TRBV18 and TRBJ1-2, is NAGVMQNPRHLVRRRGQEARLRCSPMKGHSHVYWYRQLPEEGLKFMVYLQKENIIDESGMPKERFSAEFPKEGPSILRIQQVVRGDSAAYFCASSPLRANYGYTFGSGTRLTVV.

The chain joins TRBV5-4 to TRBJ2-2, with TRBD2 matching over 11 bases. This CDR3 comprises 18 residues. Germline-derived CDR1 and CDR2 are SGHNT and YYREEE (reference sequence). Germline trimming cut 4 bases from V and 4 bases from J; bases unmatched to any gene: 12. The CDR3 loop reads CASSPGLAGGPSTGELFF. Here the CDR3 DNA reads TGTGCCAGCAGCCCCGGGCTAGCGGGGGGCCCCTCCACCGGGGAGCTGTTTTTT.

V gene TRBV7-9 combines with J gene TRBJ2-7, with D perhaps TRBD1 (6 bases). The V end lost 5 bases, the J end lost 9 bases, and 17 bases lay between the germline ends. This CDR3 is 13 amino acids long. Germline-derived CDR1 and CDR2 are SEHNR and FQNEAQ (reference sequence). CDR3 sequence: CASSAQTGPGQYF. The CDR3 region has the DNA TGTGCCAGCAGCGCCCAGACAGGTCCGGGGCAGTACTTC.

V and J are TRBV5-1 and TRBJ2-7; 8 bases fit TRBD1. V shed 4 bases and J 6 bases; nucleotides not matched to a gene: 12. Germline CDR1 is SGHRS and CDR2 is YFSETQ. There are 15 residues in the CDR3. CDR3 DNA: TGCGCCAGCAGCGTGACAGGGGCTACACTGTTCGAGCAGTACTTC. This gives the protein CASSVTGATLFEQYF. Together with reference TRBV5-1 and TRBJ2-7, the CDR3 gives the full variable domain: KAGVTQTPRYLIKTRGQQVTLSCSPISGHRSVSWYQQTPGQGLQFLFEYFSETQRNKGNFPGRFSGRQFSNSRSEMNVSTLELGDSALYLCASSVTGATLFEQYFGPGTRLTVT.

The sample holds a few counts of this clone. The rearrangement links TRBV30 to TRBJ1-2, with 7 positions matching TRBD1. There are 13 residues in the CDR3. Per the germline V gene, CDR1 is GTSNPN and CDR2 is SVGIG (reference sequence). The V segment lost 8 bases and the J segment 8 bases; nucleotides outside the gene matches: 14. The CDR3 loop reads CAQERQGRVGYTF. The CDR3 region has the DNA TGTGCCCAGGAACGACAGGGAAGGGTCGGCTACACCTTC.

The chain recombines TRBV19 with TRBJ1-3, with D unclear. V shed 5 bases and J shed 5 bases, with 13 bases lying between them. The CDR3 totals 14 residues. CDR1 LNHDA and CDR2 SQIVND come from the germline V gene (reference sequence). CDR3 residues: CASSDSLRRNTIYF. CDR3 bases: TGTGCCAGTAGTGACTCCCTACGACGAAACACCATATATTTT. The entire variable domain, with the rest obtained from reference TRBV19 and TRBJ1-3, is as follows: DGGITQSPKYLFRKEGQNVTLSCEQNLNHDAMYWYRQDPGQGLRLIYYSQIVNDFQKGDIAEGYSVSREKKESFPLTVTSAQKNPTAFYLCASSDSLRRNTIYFGEGSWLTVV.

The chain is built from TRBV19 and TRBJ2-7; TRBD2 matches at 7 bases. The V segment lost 7 bases and the J segment 6 bases; nucleotides outside the gene matches: 9. Germline lookup yields CDR1 LNHDA and CDR2 SQIVND (reference sequence). This CDR3 spans 13 amino acids. CDR3 in amino acids: CASKVSGSLEQYF. In nucleotides, the CDR3 is TGTGCCAGTAAGGTTAGCGGGTCTCTCGAGCAGTACTTC.

This chain uses TRBV2 with TRBJ1-2, with TRBD1 matching 9 bases. Germline CDR1 is SNHLY and CDR2 is FYNNEI. Trimming took 6 bases from V and 4 from J; bases not matched to a gene: 6. The CDR3 is 14 amino acids. CDR3 in amino acids: CASSPTGGVYGYTF. The CDR3 nucleotides read TGTGCCAGCAGCCCGACAGGGGGAGTCTATGGCTACACCTTC. Based on the CDR3 plus reference TRBV2 and TRBJ1-2, the full variable domain is EPEVTQTPSHQVTQMGQEVILRCVPISNHLYFYWYRQILGQKVEFLVSFYNNEISEKSEIFDDQFSVERPDGSNFTLKIRSTKLEDSAMYFCASSPTGGVYGYTFGSGTRLTVV.

This chain uses TRBV6-1 with TRBJ1-2; the match to TRBD1 covers 8 bases. The CDR3 has 14 residues. After removal of 1 base from V and 6 bases from J, the junction contained 4 bases not matched to a gene. Germline V gene lookup returns CDR1 MNHNS and CDR2 SASEGT. DNA for the CDR3: TGTGCCAGCAGTGAAGGGCAGGGGGCAAATGGCTACACCTTC. This sequence encodes CASSEGQGANGYTF.

This clone appeared a single time. The rearrangement joins TRBV6-5 to TRBJ2-1; no reliable D call. The CDR3 spans 12 residues. Trimming left V 6 bases short and J 3 bases short, with 6 bases between. Germline V gene sequence: CDR1 MNHEY, CDR2 SVGAGI. Here the CDR3 reads CASRSIYNEQFF. The CDR3 coding sequence is TGTGCCAGCAGGTCCATCTACAATGAGCAGTTCTTC.

J is TRBJ1-1 and V is TRBV7-8; the match to TRBD1 covers 11 bases. Per the germline V gene, CDR1 is SGHVS and CDR2 is FQNEAQ. The CDR3 extends over 15 amino acids. Trimming cost V 7 bases and J 5 bases; bases outside gene matches: 9. The CDR3 is CASTLRGQGATEAFF. CDR3 nucleotides: TGTGCCAGCACGTTACGAGGACAGGGGGCGACTGAAGCTTTCTTT.

This chain links TRBV6-5 with TRBJ1-1; 9 bases are shared with TRBD1. This CDR3 region has 14 residues. Germline CDR1 and CDR2: MNHEY and SVGAGI. V gave up 7 bases and J gave up 12 bases; unmatched junction bases: 15. This chain's CDR3 is CASTFGEQGATSFF. CDR3 nucleotide sequence: TGTGCCAGCACCTTCGGAGAACAGGGGGCTACATCTTTCTTT.

The chain combines TRBV2 with TRBJ2-7; 7 positions agree with TRBD1. The CDR3 loop spans 14 amino acids. Germline V lookup: CDR1 SNHLY, CDR2 FYNNEI. J lost 0 bases, V lost 6 bases, and 5 bases had no gene match. The CDR3 loop reads CASSRDRSSYEQYF. The CDR3 DNA reads TGTGCCAGCAGCCGGGACAGAAGCTCCTACGAGCAGTACTTC.

The chain links TRBV6-2 or TRBV6-3 to TRBJ2-1; D unclear. CDR3 size: 16 residues. V was shortened by 2 bases and J by 3 bases, with 14 bases between the two germline ends. The germline V gene has CDR1 MNHEY and CDR2 SVGEGT. DNA for the CDR3: TGTGCCAGCAGTTACACGGGTCCGGAATTCTACAATGAGCAGTTCTTC. Its translation is CASSYTGPEFYNEQFF.

V is TRBV11-2 and J is TRBJ2-7, with 10 bases identical to TRBD2. J gave up 3 bases and V 5 bases, and 13 bases lay outside the gene matches. This CDR3 contains 17 residues. Germline CDR1 is SGHAT and CDR2 is FQNNGV. The DNA of the CDR3 is TGTGCCAGCAGCCACCTGAAGTCTAGCGGGGGTAGCTACGAGCAGTACTTC. This gives the protein CASSHLKSSGGSYEQYF.

The rearrangement uses TRBV6-6 and TRBJ2-7, with 8 positions matching TRBD1. With 7 bases clipped from V and 0 bases from J, the junction kept 5 bases outside the gene matches. The CDR3 length is 14 residues. Germline V gives CDR1 MNHNY, CDR2 SVGAGI (reference sequence). The CDR3 loop reads CASTLGQGSYEQYF. DNA of the CDR3: TGTGCCAGCACACTTGGACAGGGCTCCTACGAGCAGTACTTC.

The chain carries TRBV6-1 and TRBJ1-2; TRBD1 matches 12 bases. Germline loops: CDR1 MNHNS, CDR2 SASEGT. Germline trimming cut 3 bases from V and 4 bases from J; bases unmatched to any gene: 3. The CDR3 has 15 amino acids. This CDR3 is CASSEGQGATYGYTF. CDR3 sequence (DNA): TGTGCCAGCAGTGAGGGACAGGGGGCCACCTATGGCTACACCTTC.

CDR3 DNA sequence: TGTGCCAGCAGTTCTTATAGCGGGGGGGCCGTGGTTACGAATGAGCAGTTCTTC. Protein product: CASSSYSGGAVVTNEQFF. The chain carries TRBV7-2 and TRBJ2-1; 11 positions agree with TRBD2. The J segment lost 7 bases and the V segment lost 6 bases, leaving 17 bases of the junction unmatched. Germline V gene data show CDR1 as SGHTA and CDR2 as FQGNSA. The CDR3 is 18 amino acids.

The J gene is TRBJ2-1, the V gene TRBV9; 10 bases line up with TRBD2. Germline CDR1 is SGDLS and CDR2 is YYNGEE. CDR3 length equals 16 residues. Losses at the gene ends were 3 bases for V and 0 bases for J; bases not matched to a gene: 3. CDR3 in amino acids: CASSGSGGASYNEQFF. The CDR3 nucleotides are TGTGCCAGCAGCGGGAGCGGGGGGGCCTCCTACAATGAGCAGTTCTTC.